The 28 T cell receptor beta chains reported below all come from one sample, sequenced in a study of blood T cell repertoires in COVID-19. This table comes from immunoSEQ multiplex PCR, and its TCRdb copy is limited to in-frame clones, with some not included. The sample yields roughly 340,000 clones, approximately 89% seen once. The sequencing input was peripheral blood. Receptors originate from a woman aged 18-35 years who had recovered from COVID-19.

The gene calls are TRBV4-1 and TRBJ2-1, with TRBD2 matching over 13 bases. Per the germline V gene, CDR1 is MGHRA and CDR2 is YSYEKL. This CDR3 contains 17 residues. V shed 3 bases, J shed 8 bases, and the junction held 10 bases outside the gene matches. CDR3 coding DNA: TGCGCCAGCAGCCAGGAGACCGGGACTAGCGGGACGGATGAGCAGTTCTTC. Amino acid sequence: CASSQETGTSGTDEQFF.

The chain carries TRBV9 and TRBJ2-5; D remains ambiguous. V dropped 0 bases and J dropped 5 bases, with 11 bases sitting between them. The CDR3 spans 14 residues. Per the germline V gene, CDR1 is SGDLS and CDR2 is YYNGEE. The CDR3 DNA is TGTGCCAGCAGCGTAGCCCGAGCATCGGAGACCCAGTACTTC. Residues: CASSVARASETQYF.

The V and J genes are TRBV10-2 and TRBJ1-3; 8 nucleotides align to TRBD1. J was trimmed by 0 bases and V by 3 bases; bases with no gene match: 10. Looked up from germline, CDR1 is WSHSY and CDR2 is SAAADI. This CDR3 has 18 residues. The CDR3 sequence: CASSEPGGLSSSGNTIYF. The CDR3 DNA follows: TGCGCCAGCAGTGAACCAGGGGGCCTTTCGAGCTCTGGAAACACCATATATTTT.

CDR3 loop: CASSVFVDPGTEAFF. As DNA, the CDR3 is TGTGCCAGCAGCGTATTTGTCGACCCAGGCACTGAAGCTTTCTTT. V is TRBV9 and J is TRBJ1-1, with unresolved D. The CDR3 runs 15 residues. From germline, CDR1 is SGDLS and CDR2 YYNGEE. Between the trimmed V and J ends, which lost 1 base and 4 bases, there was a span of 14 bases.

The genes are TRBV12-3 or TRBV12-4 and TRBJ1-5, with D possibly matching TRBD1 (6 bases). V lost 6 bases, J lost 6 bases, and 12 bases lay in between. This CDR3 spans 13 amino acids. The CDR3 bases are TGTGCCAGCAGCACAGGGAGAGGTCAGCCCCAGCATTTT. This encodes CASSTGRGQPQHF.

The CDR3 loop is CASSPGLAGVKVSYNEQFF. The CDR3 region has the DNA TGTGCCAGCAGTCCGGGACTAGCGGGAGTTAAGGTCTCCTACAATGAGCAGTTCTTC. The V and J genes are TRBV7-2 and TRBJ2-1; TRBD2 aligns across 14 bases. Trimming cost V 6 bases and J 0 bases; bases outside gene matches: 10. Germline values: CDR1 SGHTA, CDR2 FQGNSA. CDR3 length equals 19 residues.

The CDR3 DNA reads TGTGCCAGCAGCGTGGCAACCGGGGAGACCCAGTACTTC. This codes for CASSVATGETQYF. The chain recombines TRBV5-8 with TRBJ2-5, with D unclear. In germline, CDR1 is SGHTS, CDR2 YDEGEE. The CDR3 runs 13 residues. Trimming cost V 4 bases and J 5 bases, with 12 bases left between them.

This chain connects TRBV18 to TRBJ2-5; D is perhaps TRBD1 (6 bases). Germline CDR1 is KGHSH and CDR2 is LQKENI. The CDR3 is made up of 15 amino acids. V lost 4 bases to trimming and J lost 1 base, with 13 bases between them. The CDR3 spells CASSQRQASQETQYF. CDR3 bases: TGTGCCAGCTCACAGAGACAGGCCTCCCAAGAGACCCAGTACTTC.

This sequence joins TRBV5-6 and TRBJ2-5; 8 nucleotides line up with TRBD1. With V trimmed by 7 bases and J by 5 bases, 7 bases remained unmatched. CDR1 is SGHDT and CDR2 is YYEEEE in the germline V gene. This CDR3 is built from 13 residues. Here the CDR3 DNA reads TGTGCCAGCTCCGGACAGGGCCACGAGACCCAGTACTTC. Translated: CASSGQGHETQYF.

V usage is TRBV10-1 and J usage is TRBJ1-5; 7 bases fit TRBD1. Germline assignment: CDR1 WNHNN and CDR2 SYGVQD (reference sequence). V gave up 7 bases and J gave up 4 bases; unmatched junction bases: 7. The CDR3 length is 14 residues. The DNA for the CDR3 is TGCGCCAGCATATTCGGGACAGTTAATCAGCCCCAGCATTTT. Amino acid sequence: CASIFGTVNQPQHF.

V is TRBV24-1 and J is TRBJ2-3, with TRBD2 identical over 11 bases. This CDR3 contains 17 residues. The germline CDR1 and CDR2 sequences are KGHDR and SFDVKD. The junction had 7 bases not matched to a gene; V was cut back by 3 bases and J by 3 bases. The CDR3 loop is CATSDLSTSGATDTQYF. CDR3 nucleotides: TGTGCCACCAGTGATCTATCGACTAGCGGGGCAACAGATACGCAGTATTTT.

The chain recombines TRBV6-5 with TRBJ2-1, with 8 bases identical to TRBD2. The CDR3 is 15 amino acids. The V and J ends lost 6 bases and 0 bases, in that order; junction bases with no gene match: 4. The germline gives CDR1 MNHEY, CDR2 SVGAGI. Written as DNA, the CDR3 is TGTGCCAGCAGCGGGGGGGGGAGCTCCTACAATGAGCAGTTCTTC. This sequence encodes CASSGGGSSYNEQFF.

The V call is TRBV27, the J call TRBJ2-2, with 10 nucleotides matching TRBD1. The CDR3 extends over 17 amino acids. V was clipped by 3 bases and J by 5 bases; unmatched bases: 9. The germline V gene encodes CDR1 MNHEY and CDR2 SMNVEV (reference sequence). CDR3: CASSLRDRGLWTGELFF. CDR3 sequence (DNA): TGTGCCAGCAGTTTGAGGGACAGGGGTTTGTGGACCGGGGAGCTGTTTTTT.

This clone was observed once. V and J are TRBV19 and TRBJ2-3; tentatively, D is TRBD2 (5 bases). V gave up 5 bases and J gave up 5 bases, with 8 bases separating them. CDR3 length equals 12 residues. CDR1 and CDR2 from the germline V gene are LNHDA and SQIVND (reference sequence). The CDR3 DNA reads TGTGCCAGTAGTCAACGGGGAGATACGCAGTATTTT. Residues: CASSQRGDTQYF.

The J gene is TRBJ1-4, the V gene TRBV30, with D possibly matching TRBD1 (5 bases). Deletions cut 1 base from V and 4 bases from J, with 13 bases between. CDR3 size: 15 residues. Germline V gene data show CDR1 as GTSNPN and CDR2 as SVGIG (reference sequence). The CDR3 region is CAWSEGPGINEKLFF. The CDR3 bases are TGTGCCTGGAGTGAGGGGCCAGGGATTAATGAAAAACTGTTTTTT.

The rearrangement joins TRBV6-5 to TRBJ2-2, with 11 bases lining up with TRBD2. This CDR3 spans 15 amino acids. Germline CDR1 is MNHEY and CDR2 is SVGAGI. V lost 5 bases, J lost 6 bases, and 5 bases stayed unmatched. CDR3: CASSRLAGPSGELFF. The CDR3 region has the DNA TGTGCCAGCAGTCGACTAGCGGGACCTTCCGGGGAGCTGTTTTTT.

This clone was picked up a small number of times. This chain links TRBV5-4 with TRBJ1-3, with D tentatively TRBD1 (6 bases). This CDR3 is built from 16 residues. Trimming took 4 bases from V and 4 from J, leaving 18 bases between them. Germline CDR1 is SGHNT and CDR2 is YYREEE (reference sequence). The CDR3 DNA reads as TGTGCCAGCAGCCCGGGGGGCAGGTTAGCAGGAAACACCATATATTTT. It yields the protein CASSPGGRLAGNTIYF.

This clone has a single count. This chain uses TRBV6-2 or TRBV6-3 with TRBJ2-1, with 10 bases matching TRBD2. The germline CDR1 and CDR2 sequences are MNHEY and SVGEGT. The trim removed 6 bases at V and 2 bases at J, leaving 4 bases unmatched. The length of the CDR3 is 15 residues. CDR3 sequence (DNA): TGTGCCAGCAGCCAAGGACTAGCGGCCTACAATGAGCAGTTCTTC. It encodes CASSQGLAAYNEQFF.

The chain's CDR3 is CASSFGLAGNYNEQFF. The CDR3 coding sequence is TGTGCCAGCAGCTTCGGACTCGCGGGGAACTACAATGAGCAGTTCTTC. The chain uses TRBV7-2 and TRBJ2-1; D is perhaps TRBD2 (6 bases). V lost 3 bases and J 3 bases, leaving 15 bases between the germline ends. The germline CDR1 and CDR2 sequences are SGHTA and FQGNSA. The CDR3 is 16 amino acids.

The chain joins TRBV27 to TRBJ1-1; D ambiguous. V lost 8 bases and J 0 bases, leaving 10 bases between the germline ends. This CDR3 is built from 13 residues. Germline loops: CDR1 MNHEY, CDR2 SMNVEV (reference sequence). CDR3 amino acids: CASCSRMNTEAFF. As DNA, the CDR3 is TGTGCCAGCTGCTCGCGCATGAACACTGAAGCTTTCTTT.

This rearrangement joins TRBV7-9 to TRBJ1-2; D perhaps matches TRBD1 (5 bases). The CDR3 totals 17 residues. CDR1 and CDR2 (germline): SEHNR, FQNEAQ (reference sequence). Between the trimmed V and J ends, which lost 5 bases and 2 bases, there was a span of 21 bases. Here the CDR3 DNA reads TGTGCCAGCAGCCCCCGCGGGGGGGGAAGGGCCAACTATGGCTACACCTTC. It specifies CASSPRGGGRANYGYTF.

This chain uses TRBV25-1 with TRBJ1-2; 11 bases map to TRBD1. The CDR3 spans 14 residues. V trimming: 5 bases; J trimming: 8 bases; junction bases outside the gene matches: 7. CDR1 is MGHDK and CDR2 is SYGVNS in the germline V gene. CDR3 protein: CASSFPGTGGGYTF. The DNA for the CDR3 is TGTGCCAGCAGTTTCCCCGGGACAGGGGGGGGCTACACCTTC.

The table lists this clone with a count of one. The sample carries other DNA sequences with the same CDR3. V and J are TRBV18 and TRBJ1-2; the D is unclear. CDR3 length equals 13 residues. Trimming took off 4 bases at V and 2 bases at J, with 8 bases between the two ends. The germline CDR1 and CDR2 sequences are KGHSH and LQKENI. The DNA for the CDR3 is TGTGCCAGCTCACTCGGGGAGAACTATGGCTACACCTTC. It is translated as CASSLGENYGYTF.

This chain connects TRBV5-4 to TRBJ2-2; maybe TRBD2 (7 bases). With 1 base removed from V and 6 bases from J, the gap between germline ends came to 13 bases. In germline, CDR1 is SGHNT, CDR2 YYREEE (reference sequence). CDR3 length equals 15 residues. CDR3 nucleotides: TGTGCCAGCAGCTTGCGGGGAGGGGGGCCCGGGGAGCTGTTTTTT. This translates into CASSLRGGGPGELFF.

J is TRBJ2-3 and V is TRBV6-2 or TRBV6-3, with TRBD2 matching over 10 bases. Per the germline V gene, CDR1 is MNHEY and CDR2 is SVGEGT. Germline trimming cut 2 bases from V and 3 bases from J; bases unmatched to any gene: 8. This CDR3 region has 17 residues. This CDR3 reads CASSYPTSGWETDTQYF. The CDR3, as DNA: TGTGCCAGCAGTTACCCGACTAGCGGGTGGGAAACAGATACGCAGTATTTT.

In DNA form, the CDR3 reads TGTGCCACCAGCAGAGAACTAGCGGGAGCCAATGAGCAGTTCTTC. This codes for CATSRELAGANEQFF. This chain links TRBV15 with TRBJ2-1; 11 nucleotides align to TRBD2. V gave up 0 bases and J gave up 6 bases; unmatched junction bases: 1. There are 15 residues in the CDR3. Germline V CDR1 and CDR2: LNHNV, YYDKDF (reference sequence).

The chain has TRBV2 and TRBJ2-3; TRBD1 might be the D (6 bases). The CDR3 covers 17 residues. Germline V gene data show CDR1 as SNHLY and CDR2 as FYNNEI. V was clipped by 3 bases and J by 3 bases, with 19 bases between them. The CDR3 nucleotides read TGTGCCAGCAGTGATCGGTCCCCAGGGGTTTTAACAGATACGCAGTATTTT. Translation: CASSDRSPGVLTDTQYF.

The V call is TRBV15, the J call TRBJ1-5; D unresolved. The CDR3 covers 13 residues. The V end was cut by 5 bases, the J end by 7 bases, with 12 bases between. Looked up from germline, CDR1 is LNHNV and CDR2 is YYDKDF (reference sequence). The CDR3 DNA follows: TGTGCCACCAGCCCTAAGATCACCCAGCCCCAGCATTTT. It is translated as CATSPKITQPQHF. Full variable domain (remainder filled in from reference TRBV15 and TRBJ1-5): DAMVIQNPRYQVTQFGKPVTLSCSQTLNHNVMYWYQQKSSQAPKLLFHYYDKDFNNEADTPDNFQSRRPNTSFCFLDIRSPGLGDTAMYLCATSPKITQPQHFGDGTRLSIL.